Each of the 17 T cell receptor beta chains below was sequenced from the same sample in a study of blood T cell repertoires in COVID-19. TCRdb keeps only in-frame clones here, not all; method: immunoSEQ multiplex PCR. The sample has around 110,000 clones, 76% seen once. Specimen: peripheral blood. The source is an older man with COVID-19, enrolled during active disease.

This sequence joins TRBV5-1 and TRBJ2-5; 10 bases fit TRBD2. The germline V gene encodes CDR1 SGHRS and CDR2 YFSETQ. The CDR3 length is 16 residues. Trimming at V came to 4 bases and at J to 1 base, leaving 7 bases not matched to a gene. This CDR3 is CASSAWTSGAQETQYF. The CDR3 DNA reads TGCGCCAGCAGCGCCTGGACTAGCGGAGCCCAAGAGACCCAGTACTTC.

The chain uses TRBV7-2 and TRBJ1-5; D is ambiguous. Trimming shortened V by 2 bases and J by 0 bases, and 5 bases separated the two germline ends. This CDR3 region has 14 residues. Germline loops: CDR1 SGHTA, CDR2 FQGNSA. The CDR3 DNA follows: TGTGCCAGCAGCTTACTGTATAGCAATCAGCCCCAGCATTTT. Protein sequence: CASSLLYSNQPQHF.

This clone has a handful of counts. The CDR3 nucleotides are TGCGCCAGCAGCTTGGTGGGGGGAGAGACCCAGTACTTC. Translation: CASSLVGGETQYF. V and J are TRBV5-1 and TRBJ2-5, with D possibly matching TRBD2 (6 bases). Germline V gene sequence: CDR1 SGHRS, CDR2 YFSETQ. V lost 0 bases and J 4 bases, leaving 7 bases between the germline ends. CDR3 length: 13 amino acids. The complete variable domain, with remaining parts taken from reference TRBV5-1 and TRBJ2-5, reads KAGVTQTPRYLIKTRGQQVTLSCSPISGHRSVSWYQQTPGQGLQFLFEYFSETQRNKGNFPGRFSGRQFSNSRSEMNVSTLELGDSALYLCASSLVGGETQYFGPGTRLLVL.

CDR3 sequence (DNA): TGCGCCAGCAGCCAAGCTACTTCCGGGGGGCCGTTTTCTGAAGCTTTCTTT. This encodes CASSQATSGGPFSEAFF. The rearrangement uses TRBV4-3 and TRBJ1-1, with a tentative D call TRBD1 (6 bases). Germline V lookup: CDR1 LGHNA, CDR2 YSLEER. V was shortened by 1 base and J by 6 bases, with 21 bases between the two germline ends. CDR3 size: 17 residues.

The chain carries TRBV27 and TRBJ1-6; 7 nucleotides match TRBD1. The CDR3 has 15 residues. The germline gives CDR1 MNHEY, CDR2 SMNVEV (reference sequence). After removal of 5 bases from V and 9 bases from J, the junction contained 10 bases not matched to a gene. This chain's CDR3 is CASSRDREAISPLHF. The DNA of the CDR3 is TGTGCCAGCAGTCGAGACAGGGAGGCTATTTCACCCCTCCACTTT.

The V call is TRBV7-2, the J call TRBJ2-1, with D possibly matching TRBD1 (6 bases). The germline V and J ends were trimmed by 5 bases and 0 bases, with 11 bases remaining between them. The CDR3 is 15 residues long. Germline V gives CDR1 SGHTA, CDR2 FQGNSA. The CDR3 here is CASSRGQLSYNEQFF. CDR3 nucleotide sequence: TGTGCCAGCAGCAGAGGACAGCTCTCCTACAATGAGCAGTTCTTC.

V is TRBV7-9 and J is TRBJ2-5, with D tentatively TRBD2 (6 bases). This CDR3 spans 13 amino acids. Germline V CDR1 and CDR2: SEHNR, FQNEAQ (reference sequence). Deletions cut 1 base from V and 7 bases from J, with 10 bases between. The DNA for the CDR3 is TGTGCCAGCAGCTTAGAGGCCGGGGGGACCCAGTACTTC. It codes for CASSLEAGGTQYF.

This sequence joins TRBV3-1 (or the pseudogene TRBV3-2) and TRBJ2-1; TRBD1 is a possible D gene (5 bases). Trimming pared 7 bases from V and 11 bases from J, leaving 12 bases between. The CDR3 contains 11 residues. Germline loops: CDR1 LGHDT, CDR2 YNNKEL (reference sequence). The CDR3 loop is CASTYKGKQFF. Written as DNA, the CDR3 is TGTGCCAGCACGTATAAGGGGAAGCAGTTCTTC.

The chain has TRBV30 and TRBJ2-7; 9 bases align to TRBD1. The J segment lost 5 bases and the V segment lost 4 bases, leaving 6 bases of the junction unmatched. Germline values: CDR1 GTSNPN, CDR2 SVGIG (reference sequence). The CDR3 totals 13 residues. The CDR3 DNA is TGTGCCTGGATGGACAGGGGTATGAACGAGCAGTACTTC. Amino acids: CAWMDRGMNEQYF. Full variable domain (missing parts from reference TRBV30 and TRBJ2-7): SQTIHQWPATLVQPVGSPLSLECTVEGTSNPNLYWYRQAAGRGLQLLFYSVGIGQISSEVPQNLSASRPQDRQFILSSKKLLLSDSGFYLCAWMDRGMNEQYFGPGTRLTVT.

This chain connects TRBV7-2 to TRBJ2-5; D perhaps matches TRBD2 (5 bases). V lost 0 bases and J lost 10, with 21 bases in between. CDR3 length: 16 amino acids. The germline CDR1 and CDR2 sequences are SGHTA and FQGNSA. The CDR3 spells CASSLAWGLQIEGQYF. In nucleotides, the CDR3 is TGTGCCAGCAGCTTAGCTTGGGGTCTTCAAATAGAGGGCCAGTACTTC.

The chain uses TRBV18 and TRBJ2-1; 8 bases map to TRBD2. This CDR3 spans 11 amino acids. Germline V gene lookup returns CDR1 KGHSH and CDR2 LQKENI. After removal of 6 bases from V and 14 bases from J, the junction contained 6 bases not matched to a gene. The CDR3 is CASSPEREKFF. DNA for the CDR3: TGTGCCAGCTCTCCAGAGCGGGAGAAGTTCTTC.

CDR3 region: CASSLFPGGYTF. DNA for the CDR3: TGTGCCAGCAGCTTATTCCCCGGGGGCTACACCTTC. This chain uses TRBV7-2 with TRBJ1-2; D uncertain. The V end lost 2 bases, the J end lost 8 bases, and 9 bases lay between the germline ends. The V gene's germline CDR1 is SGHTA and CDR2 FQGNSA. This CDR3 region has 12 residues.

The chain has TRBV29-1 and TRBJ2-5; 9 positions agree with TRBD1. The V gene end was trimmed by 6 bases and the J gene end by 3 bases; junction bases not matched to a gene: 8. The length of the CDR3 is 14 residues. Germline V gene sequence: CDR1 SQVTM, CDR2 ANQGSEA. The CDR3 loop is CSVDRDRVKETQYF. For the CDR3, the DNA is TGCAGCGTGGACCGGGACAGGGTAAAAGAGACCCAGTACTTC.

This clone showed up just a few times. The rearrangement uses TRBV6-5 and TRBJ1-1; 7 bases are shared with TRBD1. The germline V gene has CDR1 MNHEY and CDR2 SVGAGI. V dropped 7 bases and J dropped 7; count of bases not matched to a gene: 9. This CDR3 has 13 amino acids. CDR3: CASIKTGTFEAFF. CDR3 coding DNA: TGTGCCAGCATCAAGACAGGGACCTTTGAAGCTTTCTTT.

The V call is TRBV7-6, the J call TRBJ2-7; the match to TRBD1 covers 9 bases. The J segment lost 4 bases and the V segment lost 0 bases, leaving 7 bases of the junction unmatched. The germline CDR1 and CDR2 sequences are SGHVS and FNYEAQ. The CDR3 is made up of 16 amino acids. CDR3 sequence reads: CASSLAYGTGRYEQYF. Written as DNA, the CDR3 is TGTGCCAGCAGCTTAGCGTATGGGACAGGGAGGTACGAGCAGTACTTC. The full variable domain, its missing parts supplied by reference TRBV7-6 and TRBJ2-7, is GAGVSQSPRYKVTKRGQDVALRCDPISGHVSLYWYRQALGQGPEFLTYFNYEAQQDKSGLPNDRFSAERPEGSISTLTIQRTEQRDSAMYRCASSLAYGTGRYEQYFGPGTRLTVT.

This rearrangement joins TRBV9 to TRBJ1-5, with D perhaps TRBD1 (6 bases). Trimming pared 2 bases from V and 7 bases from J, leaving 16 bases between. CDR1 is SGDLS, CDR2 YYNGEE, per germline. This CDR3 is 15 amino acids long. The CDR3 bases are TGTGCCAGCAGCGTGGGGGGGGCAGGGACCCAGCCCCAGCATTTT. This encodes CASSVGGAGTQPQHF.

The CDR3 reads CASSPGLRVYNEQFF. DNA of the CDR3: TGTGCCAGCAGTCCTGGGCTGAGGGTGTACAATGAGCAGTTCTTC. The chain joins TRBV5-5 to TRBJ2-1; D perhaps matches TRBD2 (5 bases). CDR3 length: 15 residues. Germline-derived CDR1 and CDR2 are SGHKS and YYEKEE (reference sequence). The V end lost 5 bases, the J end lost 4 bases, and 16 bases lay between the germline ends. Full variable domain (outside the CDR3, taken from reference TRBV5-5 and TRBJ2-1): DAGVTQSPTHLIKTRGQQVTLRCSPISGHKSVSWYQQVLGQGPQFIFQYYEKEERGRGNFPDRFSARQFPNYSSELNVNALLLGDSALYLCASSPGLRVYNEQFFGPGTRLTVL.